Below, one T cell receptor (beta chain) is given with its context. These data come from a study of blood T cell repertoires in COVID-19. About the study: Donors in the United States, Italy and Spain gave samples during acute or convalescent COVID-19.

Original data processing: For nucleated cells, counts were estimated from reference gene primer amplification. Sequencing was performed with immunoSEQ multiplex PCR; in TCRdb, only in-frame clones are kept and a portion is missing. D and trimming come from the DNA, and the V and J calls and clone size come from that table. The data hold about 220,000 clones, with roughly four fifths observed a single time. V was pared by 4 bases and J by 4 bases, with 8 bases between. The CDR3 is made up of 13 amino acids. CDR1 SEHNR and CDR2 FQNEAQ come from the germline V gene (reference sequence). This chain connects TRBV7-9 to TRBJ1-5; D remains ambiguous. The sequenced sample was peripheral blood. This sequence was found in a woman aged 70-85 years with acute or convalescent COVID-19. In DNA, the CDR3 is TGTGCCAGCAGCTCCAACGCGAATCAGCCCCAGCATTTT. Its protein is CASSSNANQPQHF. Based on the CDR3 plus reference TRBV7-9 and TRBJ1-5, the full variable domain is DTGVSQNPRHKITKRGQNVTFRCDPISEHNRLYWYRQTLGQGPEFLTYFQNEAQLEKSRLLSDRFSAERPKGSFSTLEIQRTEQGDSAMYLCASSSNANQPQHFGDGTRLSIL.